This T cell receptor (beta chain) was profiled in a study of blood T cell repertoires in COVID-19 (dated by TCRdb to 2018 to 2020). With regard to the full study: Samples covering the acute and convalescent phases of COVID-19 were provided by collaborators in the United States, Italy and Spain. The prospective study material was composed of cDNA or gDNA derived from T cells, B-cell-depleted T cells, or PBMCs. The dataset comprised deeply sampled blood TCRbeta repertoires from subjects exposed to, actively infected with, or recovered from COVID-19. The repertoires were released in a freely available public database meant as a resource for research on the immune response to SARS-CoV-2. The samples were drawn from the first 160 participants of the ongoing ImmuneRACE study and from 1,254 subjects provided by 6 global collaborators. Sample metadata almost always included a de-identified subject ID, COVID-19 status, age in years and sex. Where available, HLA class I and class II types were taken from metadata supplied by the sample provider and were not determined by assay-based typing.

TCRbeta CDR3 regions were amplified from genomic DNA by means of the immunoSEQ Assay, a bias-controlled multiplex PCR. The authors processed their data as follows. The number of nucleated cells in each sample was estimated by amplification of reference gene primers within the assay. To quantify the absolute abundance of each unique TCRbeta CDR3 rearrangement, sequence reads were collapsed and filtered. For each sample, productive Simpson clonality was calculated by taking the square root of Simpson's diversity index across productive rearrangements. TCRdb obtained this table from immuneACCESS and retained in-frame rearrangements with V and J assigned. These tables miss some clones; where compared with another copy, unresolved V genes account for less than half of the shortfall, and the remainder is unexplained. That table is the source of V, J and clone size, and D and trimming were worked out from the DNA. This sample gives about 270,000 clones in total; approximately 89% of them show up just once. Of the sample, around 1.5% is held by the ten largest clones.

Beyond this particular receptor, the publication reports: Clinical and demographic metadata were provided uncurated, with the amount varying by source and participant.

Samples from volunteer blood donors who had recovered from COVID-19 were contributed by a second Seattle source. Collaborating institutions collected whole blood in K2EDTA tubes following their own protocols. Collaborator samples were shipped for TCRbeta analysis as frozen whole blood, isolated PBMCs, or DNA extracted from either sample type. This clone showed up just once. The antigen it recognizes is unknown. Per-nucleotide qualities are absent, and no much larger clonotype sits a single base away. The receptor comes from a woman in her sixties or seventies who had recovered from COVID-19. Sequencing was carried out using peripheral blood.

The DNA sequence reads TGCGCCAGCAAGAGGAGTGTTCGTCTATCACCCCTCCACTTT. Protein translation: CASKRSVRLSPLHF. The rearranged segments are TRBV23-1 and TRBJ1-6, with the D gene too uncertain to name. TRBV23-1 is recorded as an ORF, its role being uncertain. The CDR3 sequence holds 14 residues, the cysteine and phenylalanine included. Solely the CDR3 DNA is kept, with 42 bases framed from the first base. The V and J ends are trimmed by 7 bases and 10 bases, leaving 17 bases between them.